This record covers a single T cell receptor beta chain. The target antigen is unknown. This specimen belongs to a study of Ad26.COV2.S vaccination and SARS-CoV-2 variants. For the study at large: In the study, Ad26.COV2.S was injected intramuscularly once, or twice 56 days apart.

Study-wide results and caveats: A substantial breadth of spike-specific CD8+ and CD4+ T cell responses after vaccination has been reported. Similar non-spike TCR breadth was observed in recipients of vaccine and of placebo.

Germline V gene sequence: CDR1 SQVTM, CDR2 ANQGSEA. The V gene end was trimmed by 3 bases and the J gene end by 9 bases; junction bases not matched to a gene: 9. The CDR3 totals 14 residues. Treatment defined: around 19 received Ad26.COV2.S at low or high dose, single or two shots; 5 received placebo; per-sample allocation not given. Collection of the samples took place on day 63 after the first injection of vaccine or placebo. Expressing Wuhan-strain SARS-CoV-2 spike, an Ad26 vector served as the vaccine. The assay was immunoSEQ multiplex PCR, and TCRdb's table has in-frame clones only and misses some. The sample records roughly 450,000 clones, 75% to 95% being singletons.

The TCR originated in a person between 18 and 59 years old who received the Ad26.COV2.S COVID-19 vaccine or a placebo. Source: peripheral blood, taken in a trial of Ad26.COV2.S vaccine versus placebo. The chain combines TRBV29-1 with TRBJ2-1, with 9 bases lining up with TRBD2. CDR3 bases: TGCAGCGTTGAGCTAGCGGGAAAGGGCGGTGAGCAGTTCTTC. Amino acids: CSVELAGKGGEQFF.